The 26 T cell receptor beta chains below all came from one sample that was sequenced in a study of blood T cells in healthy people across ages. For the second PCR, which ran for roughly 7 to 11 cycles, a sample-barcoded 5' primer and a J-beta primer mix were used. TCRdb independently ran MiXCR on the 5' RACE reads; one entry per CDR3 protein. Altogether 800,000 or so distinct CDR3 sequences are present, around 25% being singletons, with the ten largest covering roughly 3.8%. In addition, the sample was reused for a study of T cells of mothers and their children.

The material sequenced was blood. The source of these receptors is a boy aged 5-17 years in good health.

This rearrangement joins TRBV13 to TRBJ2-5; no firm D call. The tail of the sequence fits TRBJ2-7 better, so the J call may be wrong. Germline CDR1 and CDR2: PRHDT and FYEKMQ (reference sequence). CDR3 size: 12 residues. The CDR3 bases are TGTGCCAGCAGCTTAGGCCCCTGCGAGCAGTACTTC. It is translated as CASSLGPCEQYF.

This clonotype was counted a few times. The chain is built from TRBV9 and TRBJ2-1; D is ambiguous. Germline V CDR1 and CDR2: SGDLS, YYNGEE. V gave up 0 bases and J gave up 5 bases, with 6 bases separating them. The CDR3 loop spans 13 amino acids. In nucleotides, the CDR3 is TGTGCCAGCAGCGTAGGCCCGAACAATGAGCAGTTCTTC. Its translation is CASSVGPNNEQFF. Filled out from reference TRBV9 and TRBJ2-1, the complete variable domain reads DSGVTQTPKHLITATGQRVTLRCSPRSGDLSVYWYQQSLDQGLQFLIQYYNGEERAKGNILERFSAQQFPDLHSELNLSSLELGDSALYFCASSVGPNNEQFFGPGTRLTVL.

The CDR3 region is CASSPGTMGSTDTQYF. CDR3 in DNA: TGCGCCAGCAGCCCAGGGACCATGGGGAGCACAGATACGCAGTATTTT. The chain employs TRBV5-1 and TRBJ2-3; the D gene could be TRBD1 or TRBD2 (5 bases each). In germline, CDR1 is SGHRS, CDR2 YFSETQ. There are 16 residues in the CDR3. V lost 4 bases, J lost 0 bases, and 15 bases lay in between.

In its sample, this clonotype was seen a few times. V usage is TRBV12-3 or TRBV12-4 and J usage is TRBJ2-5; 15 bases are shared with TRBD2. Trimming cost V 9 bases and J 2 bases; bases outside gene matches: 4. This CDR3 spans 15 amino acids. Here the CDR3 DNA reads TGTGCCAGTGGGACTAGCGGGAGGTGGCAAGAGACCCAGTACTTC. This sequence encodes CASGTSGRWQETQYF.

This clonotype was seen more than once but under ten times. V and J are TRBV5-1 and TRBJ2-2; 8 bases are shared with TRBD1. The CDR3 covers 15 residues. Looked up from germline, CDR1 is SGHRS and CDR2 is YFSETQ. J lost 4 bases, V lost 4 bases, and 6 bases had no gene match. This CDR3 reads CASSPRDRPTGELFF. The CDR3 bases are TGCGCCAGCAGCCCCCGGGACAGGCCCACCGGGGAGCTGTTTTTT. The whole variable domain, remainder taken from reference TRBV5-1 and TRBJ2-2, is KAGVTQTPRYLIKTRGQQVTLSCSPISGHRSVSWYQQTPGQGLQFLFEYFSETQRNKGNFPGRFSGRQFSNSRSEMNVSTLELGDSALYLCASSPRDRPTGELFFGEGSRLTVL.

DNA for the CDR3: TGTGCCAGCAGTCAGCGACAGGGTGCCTATGGCTACACCTTC. Translation gives CASSQRQGAYGYTF. The chain recombines TRBV2 with TRBJ1-2; 7 nucleotides match TRBD1. The junction had 7 bases not matched to a gene; V was cut back by 5 bases and J by 4 bases. The germline V gene has CDR1 SNHLY and CDR2 FYNNEI. This CDR3 comprises 14 residues.

This clonotype has only a few counts. CDR3 sequence: CASSQGLGGYEQYF. DNA of the CDR3: TGCGCCAGCAGCCAAGGACTAGGAGGATACGAGCAGTACTTC. V usage is TRBV4-3 and J usage is TRBJ2-7; a possible D gene is TRBD2 (6 bases). The CDR3 runs 14 residues. The germline V gene encodes CDR1 LGHNA and CDR2 YSLEER. V was trimmed by 1 base and J by 4 bases, leaving 11 bases between them.

There are a few counts of this clonotype. This chain uses TRBV4-1 with TRBJ2-1, with TRBD2 matching over 14 bases. The CDR3 is 15 amino acids. The junction had 8 bases not matched to a gene; V was cut back by 6 bases and J by 10 bases. Germline V gene lookup returns CDR1 MGHRA and CDR2 YSYEKL. The CDR3 here is CASRTGLAGAGEQFF. The CDR3 DNA sequence: TGCGCCAGCAGAACGGGACTAGCGGGGGCCGGGGAGCAGTTCTTC.

The V call is TRBV12-3 or TRBV12-4, the J call TRBJ2-5, with a possible D match to TRBD2 (6 bases). With the DNA end fitting TRBJ2-7 better, the J assignment may be wrong. The CDR3 length is 14 residues. CDR3 in amino acids: CASSLTGVHYEQYF. The CDR3 nucleotides read TGTGCCAGCAGTTTGACGGGAGTTCACTACGAGCAGTACTTC.

This clonotype was detected only a few times. The V and J genes are TRBV7-2 and TRBJ1-4, with TRBD1 as a possible D gene (6 bases). The V gene lost 4 bases and the J gene lost 8 bases, with 11 bases spanning the gap. CDR3 length: 13 amino acids. From germline, CDR1 is SGHTA and CDR2 FQGNSA. CDR3 in amino acids: CASSSSGVEKLFF. The CDR3 nucleotides are TGTGCCAGCAGCTCTTCAGGGGTAGAAAAACTGTTTTTT.

The chain links TRBV4-3 to TRBJ1-4; a weak D match, TRBD1 (5 bases). Trimming took 0 bases from V and 8 from J, leaving 13 bases between them. The germline CDR1 and CDR2 sequences are LGHNA and YSLEER. CDR3 length equals 15 residues. CDR3 sequence (DNA): TGCGCCAGCAGCCAAGAAGCACTGGGGGGGGAAAAACTGTTTTTT. Translation: CASSQEALGGEKLFF.

A word on this clonotype: At one end, the junction sequence differs from germline, possibly due to a read error. The V and J genes are TRBV5-1 and TRBJ2-7; D possibly corresponds to TRBD1 (5 bases). The CDR3 spans 15 residues. Germline CDR1 SGHRS, CDR2 YFSETQ. The CDR3: CASSLVAGFNYERYF. In DNA, the CDR3 is TGCGCCAGCAGCTTGGTGGCAGGGTTTAACTACGAGCGGTACTTC.

The genes are TRBV20-1 and TRBJ2-5; TRBD2 agrees at 9 bases. The germline gives CDR1 DFQATT, CDR2 SNEGSKA (reference sequence). The CDR3 is 14 amino acids. With 4 bases clipped from V and 4 bases from J, the junction kept 7 bases outside the gene matches. The CDR3 protein is CSATIAGVGETQYF. The CDR3 DNA sequence: TGCAGTGCTACCATAGCGGGAGTCGGAGAGACCCAGTACTTC.

This clonotype was detected only a few times. V gene TRBV29-1 combines with J gene TRBJ2-5; 7 bases fit TRBD2. The DNA end favors TRBJ2-1, so the J call may be wrong. From germline, CDR1 is SQVTM and CDR2 ANQGSEA. The CDR3 totals 14 residues. The CDR3 loop is CSVYWAGDVGEQFF. The CDR3 DNA reads TGCAGCGTGTATTGGGCGGGAGATGTTGGTGAGCAGTTCTTC.

This clonotype was seen a few times. V gene TRBV27 combines with J gene TRBJ2-2; D may be TRBD1 (6 bases). This CDR3 has 14 residues. Germline values: CDR1 MNHEY, CDR2 SMNVEV (reference sequence). Trimming took off 7 bases at V and 0 bases at J, with 9 bases between the two ends. DNA for the CDR3: TGTGCCAGCAAGGACAGCTCGAACACCGGGGAGCTGTTTTTT. It specifies CASKDSSNTGELFF.

The chain joins TRBV7-3 to TRBJ2-3; D not certain. The CDR3 length is 14 residues. V shed 0 bases and J shed 7 bases, with 11 bases lying between them. Germline CDR1 reads SGHTA; CDR2 reads FQGTGA. CDR3 coding DNA: TGTGCCAGCAGCTTAACCCCCCCACCCAATACGCAGTATTTT. This gives the protein CASSLTPPPNTQYF.

The CDR3 reads CASEGIANYEQYF. As DNA, the CDR3 is TGTGCCAGCGAGGGGATAGCAAACTACGAGCAGTACTTC. This sequence joins TRBV6-1 and TRBJ2-7, with D tentatively TRBD1 or TRBD2 (5 bases each). Trimming removed 8 bases from V and 3 bases from J, with 14 bases in between. The CDR3 is 13 residues long. The V gene's germline CDR1 is MNHNS and CDR2 SASEGT.

This clonotype was seen only once. The CDR3 DNA reads TGTGCCAGCAGTGAATCCCCGGAAATCACCTACGAGCAGTACTTC. Translated, it gives CASSESPEITYEQYF. The V and J genes are TRBV2 and TRBJ2-7; D not resolved. CDR3 size: 15 residues. V was trimmed by 2 bases and J by 2 bases, leaving 13 bases between them. CDR1 and CDR2 from the germline V gene are SNHLY and FYNNEI.

This chain joins TRBV4-3 and TRBJ2-2; no definite D call. This CDR3 spans 17 amino acids. V gave up 0 bases and J gave up 2 bases, with 13 bases separating them. CDR1 and CDR2 from the germline V gene are LGHNA and YSLEER. Written as DNA, the CDR3 is TGCGCCAGCAGCCAAGATAGGCTTTCAGTTAACACCGGGGAGCTGTTTTTT. As protein: CASSQDRLSVNTGELFF.

This clonotype was observed a few times. The gene calls are TRBV4-3 and TRBJ2-1; D is possibly TRBD1 (6 bases). TRBJ2-7 matches the DNA end more closely, so the J call is doubtful. CDR1 is LGHNA, CDR2 YSLEER, per germline. This CDR3 spans 14 amino acids. The CDR3 here is CASSQGGRGYEQYF. CDR3 DNA: TGCGCCAGCAGCCAAGGTGGCAGGGGCTACGAGCAGTACTTC.

This clonotype was seen a few times. The chain joins TRBV11-2 to TRBJ1-6; possible D gene TRBD1, 6 bases. This CDR3 has 16 residues. Trimming left V 5 bases short and J 10 bases short, with 21 bases between. Looked up from germline, CDR1 is SGHAT and CDR2 is FQNNGV. The CDR3: CASSAGAQGLYSPLHF. The CDR3 nucleotides are TGTGCCAGCAGCGCGGGGGCCCAGGGGCTGTACTCACCCCTCCACTTT.

There are a few counts of this clonotype. The chain employs TRBV7-2 and TRBJ1-1, with 10 bases lining up with TRBD1. The V gene end was trimmed by 3 bases and the J gene end by 4 bases; junction bases not matched to a gene: 8. From germline, CDR1 is SGHTA and CDR2 FQGNSA. The length of the CDR3 is 16 residues. CDR3 in DNA: TGTGCCAGCAGCTTCCCGACAGGGGGCGGGGGCACTGAAGCTTTCTTT. Translation: CASSFPTGGGGTEAFF.

This clonotype was recorded at least ten times. The chain is built from TRBV6-5 and TRBJ2-7, with 11 bases fitting TRBD2. Per the germline V gene, CDR1 is MNHEY and CDR2 is SVGAGI. This CDR3 has 15 amino acids. The V gene end was trimmed by 5 bases and the J gene end by 3 bases; junction bases not matched to a gene: 6. Here the CDR3 reads CASSPTSGGHYEQYF. The CDR3, as DNA: TGTGCCAGCAGTCCCACTAGCGGGGGACACTACGAGCAGTACTTC.

The chain has TRBV5-1 and TRBJ2-1, with unresolved D. The CDR3 covers 14 residues. V lost 0 bases and J 4 bases, leaving 8 bases between the germline ends. Germline values: CDR1 SGHRS, CDR2 YFSETQ. CDR3 in amino acids: CASSLVIHYNEQFF. CDR3 nucleotide sequence: TGCGCCAGCAGCTTGGTAATTCATTACAATGAGCAGTTCTTC.

V and J are TRBV6-4 and TRBJ2-1, with D possibly being TRBD1 or TRBD2 (5 bases each). Trimming stripped 4 bases from V and 5 bases from J, with 15 bases between. From germline, CDR1 is MRHNA and CDR2 SNTAGT. This CDR3 has 15 residues. CDR3 DNA sequence: TGTGCCAGCAGTGGTGTTGGGGGTCCTAACAATGAGCAGTTCTTC. Translated: CASSGVGGPNNEQFF.

This clonotype was counted a few times. The genes are TRBV12-3 or TRBV12-4 and TRBJ1-5; 11 positions agree with TRBD1. Germline trimming cut 5 bases from V and 7 bases from J; bases unmatched to any gene: 7. This CDR3 contains 15 residues. As DNA, the CDR3 is TGTGCCAGCAGTATTGGGACAGGGGGGGCACAGCCCCAGCATTTT. As protein: CASSIGTGGAQPQHF.